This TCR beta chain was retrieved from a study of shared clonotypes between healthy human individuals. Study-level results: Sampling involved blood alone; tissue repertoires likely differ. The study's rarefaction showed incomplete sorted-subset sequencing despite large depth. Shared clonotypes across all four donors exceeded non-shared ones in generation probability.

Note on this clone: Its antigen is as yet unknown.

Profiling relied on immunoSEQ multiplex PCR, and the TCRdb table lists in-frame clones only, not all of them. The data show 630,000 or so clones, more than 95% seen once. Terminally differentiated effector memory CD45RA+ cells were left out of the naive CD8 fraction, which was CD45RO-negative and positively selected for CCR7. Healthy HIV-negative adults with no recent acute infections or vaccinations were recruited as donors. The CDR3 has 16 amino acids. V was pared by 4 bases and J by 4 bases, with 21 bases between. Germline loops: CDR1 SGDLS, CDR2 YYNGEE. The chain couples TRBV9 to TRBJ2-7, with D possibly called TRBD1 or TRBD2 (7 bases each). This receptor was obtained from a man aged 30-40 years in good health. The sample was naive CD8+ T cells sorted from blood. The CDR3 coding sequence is TGTGCCAGCAGCCCGAAAGGGGGCGGGGGACCTTACGAGCAGTACTTC. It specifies CASSPKGGGGPYEQYF.